This T cell receptor (beta chain) was retrieved from a study of post-analysis software for immune sequencing data (dated by TCRdb to the mid-2010s). A note on the overall study: Relapsing-remitting, secondary progressive and progressive-relapsing multiple sclerosis were recorded as disease courses, and subtype annotation was lacking for some patients. A subset of samples was prepared in parallel using single-end sample barcoding, then pooled and co-amplified after Illumina adapter ligation. Patient repertoires were compared against about twelve previously published healthy control repertoires from donors aged 6 to 25 years. General findings and caveats noted by the study authors: Patients showed significantly higher frequencies than controls for several TRBV segments, among them TRBV5-6, TRBV5-1 and TRBV20-1. Normalized Chao1 diversity was significantly lower in multiple sclerosis patients than controls, suggesting substantial peripheral T-cell clonal expansion. Strong co-clustering of samples prepared in the same batch was shown by direct clustering with F measure, prompting a batch-effect correction. The multiple sclerosis patient group was slightly younger than the control group.

To demonstrate the VDJtools post-analysis software, TCR beta repertoires were profiled from the peripheral blood of more than ten young patients with multiple sclerosis. Multiple sclerosis patients were children and adolescents aged about 6 to 16 years. The library came from PCR. The sequencing machine was an Illumina HiSeq 2500. To reduce PCR and sequencing biases, unique molecular identifiers were incorporated into the TCR beta cDNA libraries. Every 1 to 10 million input T cells yielded 500,000 or so cDNA molecules, meaning each molecule approximated one T cell. The same protocol used for the earlier healthy control dataset was applied to prepare and sequence the patient libraries. Samples belonging to the same batch were prepared together, multiplexed and sequenced on a shared HiSeq lane. On the study's bioinformatics: Raw barcoded reads were processed with MIGEC, discarding single-read molecular identifier groups before consensus assembly and CDR3 extraction. VDJtools was used for post-analysis of the clonotype tables, and diversity was normalized by down-sampling every dataset to the size of the smallest sample. In repertoire overlap clustering, CDR3 amino acid sequences, but not nucleotide sequences, were matched to correct batch-related cross-sample contamination. The public reads were reprocessed in TCRdb via fastp at Q25 and MiXCR, keeping in-frame beta chains. Rows with one shared CDR3 protein collapse into an entry with the most common genes and DNA. In this record, the V and J calls reflect TCRdb's handling and not the investigators' own analysis. The sample has about 380,000 distinct CDR3 sequences on record, roughly 30% of them singletons. The biggest ten clones account for over 10% of the sample.

This clonotype was counted between two and nine times. There is no known antigen for this receptor. Base-call qualities are not available, and no considerably larger clone is one nucleotide away. Including cysteine and phenylalanine, the CDR3 has 13 amino acids. Only CDR3 DNA is held: 39 bases, read in frame from base 1. V and J lose 3 bases and 1 base, and a span of 6 bases separates them. Sequenced material: blood. The sequence was collected from a girl aged 10 to 17 with multiple sclerosis. The V and J genes are TRBV12-3 or TRBV12-4 and TRBJ2-5, with the identity of the D gene unclear. Here the CDR3 is given as CASSFETQETQYF. In nucleotide form, the sequence is TGTGCCAGCAGTTTTGAGACCCAAGAGACCCAGTACTTC.